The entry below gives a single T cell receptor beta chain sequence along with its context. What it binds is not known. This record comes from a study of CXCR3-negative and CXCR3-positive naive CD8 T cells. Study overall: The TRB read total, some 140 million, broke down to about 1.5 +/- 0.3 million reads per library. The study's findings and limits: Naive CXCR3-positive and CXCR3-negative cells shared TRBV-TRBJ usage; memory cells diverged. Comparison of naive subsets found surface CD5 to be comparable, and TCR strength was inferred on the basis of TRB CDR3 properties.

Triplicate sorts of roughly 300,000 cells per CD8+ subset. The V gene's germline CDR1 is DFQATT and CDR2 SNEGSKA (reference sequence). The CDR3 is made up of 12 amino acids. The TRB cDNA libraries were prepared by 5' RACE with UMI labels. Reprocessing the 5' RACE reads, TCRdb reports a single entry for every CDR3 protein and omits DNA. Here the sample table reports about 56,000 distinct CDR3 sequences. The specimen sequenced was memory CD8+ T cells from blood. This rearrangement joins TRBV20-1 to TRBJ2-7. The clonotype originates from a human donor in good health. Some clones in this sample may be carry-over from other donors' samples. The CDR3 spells CSARDVSYEQYF.